A single sample is the source of the 21 T cell receptor beta chains below, sequenced in a study of blood T cell repertoires in COVID-19. TCRdb's copy holds only in-frame clones and misses some; the assay was immunoSEQ multiplex PCR. The sample holds some 69,000 clones, 65% to 85% seen once. The material sequenced was peripheral blood. All receptors come from a woman aged 55-69 years with acute or convalescent COVID-19.

The V gene is TRBV25-1, the J gene TRBJ1-2; D ambiguous. Germline CDR1 is MGHDK and CDR2 is SYGVNS. This CDR3 has 17 amino acids. V was shortened by 2 bases and J by 5 bases, with 21 bases between the two germline ends. CDR3 sequence reads: CASSEGGTPVADYGYTF. CDR3 nucleotides: TGTGCCAGCAGTGAAGGCGGCACACCCGTTGCAGATTATGGCTACACCTTC.

The gene calls are TRBV29-1 and TRBJ2-1; D is perhaps TRBD2 (6 bases). CDR3 length: 12 amino acids. In germline, CDR1 is SQVTM, CDR2 ANQGSEA. Trimming stripped 4 bases from V and 6 bases from J, with 10 bases between. CDR3 sequence reads: CSVVRGINEQFF. The DNA of the CDR3 is TGCAGCGTTGTTCGGGGGATCAATGAGCAGTTCTTC.

The V and J genes are TRBV28 and TRBJ1-1, with 10 bases fitting TRBD1. CDR1 is MDHEN and CDR2 is SYDVKM in the germline V gene. J was trimmed by 2 bases and V by 5 bases; bases with no gene match: 8. The CDR3 totals 16 residues. The CDR3, as DNA: TGTGCCAGCAGTACCTACGGACAGGGGGTAAACACTGAAGCTTTCTTT. Translation: CASSTYGQGVNTEAFF.

V usage is TRBV5-5 and J usage is TRBJ1-5; TRBD1 matches 11 bases. The CDR3 extends over 15 amino acids. Germline values: CDR1 SGHKS, CDR2 YYEKEE (reference sequence). After removal of 2 bases from V and 6 bases from J, the junction contained 4 bases not matched to a gene. CDR3 sequence reads: CASSLGQGAAQPQHF. CDR3 sequence (DNA): TGTGCCAGCAGCTTAGGACAGGGGGCAGCTCAGCCCCAGCATTTT.

The chain carries TRBV19 and TRBJ1-4; D is unresolved. V was clipped by 6 bases and J by 4 bases, with 9 bases between them. Germline values: CDR1 LNHDA, CDR2 SQIVND (reference sequence). The CDR3 runs to 13 residues. The CDR3 coding sequence is TGTGCCAGTAGGCCGCGGGTTAATGAAAAACTGTTTTTT. It is translated as CASRPRVNEKLFF.

The gene calls are TRBV15 and TRBJ2-3; the match to TRBD2 covers 8 bases. The CDR3 covers 16 residues. V shed 7 bases, J shed 5 bases, and the junction held 14 bases outside the gene matches. The germline V gene encodes CDR1 LNHNV and CDR2 YYDKDF (reference sequence). CDR3 bases: TGTGCCACCACGCAGGCCAGCGGGAGTTACGGAGATACGCAGTATTTT. This codes for CATTQASGSYGDTQYF.

The rearrangement joins TRBV12-3 or TRBV12-4 to TRBJ2-1; D unresolved. Trimming took 3 bases from V and 6 from J, leaving 9 bases between them. The CDR3 consists of 13 residues. The CDR3 region has the DNA TGTGCCAGCAGTTTCTCTAGGTTCAATGAGCAGTTCTTC. This translates into CASSFSRFNEQFF.

V and J are TRBV6-5 and TRBJ1-2; TRBD1 matches at 7 bases. Trimming took 6 bases from V and 8 from J; bases not matched to a gene: 12. The CDR3 extends over 14 amino acids. Germline assignment: CDR1 MNHEY and CDR2 SVGAGI. The CDR3 is CASRDRSGGDGYTF. As DNA, the CDR3 is TGTGCCAGCAGGGACAGGTCAGGGGGTGACGGCTACACCTTC.

The chain combines TRBV7-8 with TRBJ1-5; 9 bases align to TRBD1. This CDR3 region has 14 residues. The V gene's germline CDR1 is SGHVS and CDR2 FQNEAQ. With 7 bases clipped from V and 7 bases from J, the junction kept 8 bases outside the gene matches. The CDR3 coding sequence is TGTGCCAGCACCCGGACAGGGGTTGGCCAGCCCCAGCATTTT. It codes for CASTRTGVGQPQHF.

The V and J genes are TRBV11-2 and TRBJ2-7, with 10 bases that match TRBD1. The trim removed 6 bases at V and 5 bases at J, leaving 10 bases unmatched. CDR3 length equals 15 residues. CDR1 and CDR2 from the germline V gene are SGHAT and FQNNGV. CDR3 nucleotide sequence: TGTGCCAGCAGTTCTCCGGGACAGGGGACCGACGAGCAGTACTTC. It codes for CASSSPGQGTDEQYF. Full variable domain (missing parts from reference TRBV11-2 and TRBJ2-7): EAGVAQSPRYKIIEKRQSVAFWCNPISGHATLYWYQQILGQGPKLLIQFQNNGVVDDSQLPKDRFSAERLKGVDSTLKIQPAKLEDSAVYLCASSSPGQGTDEQYFGPGTRLTVT.

Only a few counts were recorded for this clone. The CDR3 reads CASSIDRTYGYTF. CDR3 DNA: TGTGCCAGCAGTATCGACAGGACCTATGGCTACACCTTC. The gene calls are TRBV6-5 and TRBJ1-2; the D gene is possibly TRBD1 (6 bases). CDR1 and CDR2 from the germline V gene are MNHEY and SVGAGI. V shed 5 bases and J shed 4 bases, with 11 bases lying between them. This CDR3 region has 13 residues.

The chain combines TRBV5-1 with TRBJ2-7, with D possibly TRBD2 on 6 matching bases. The CDR3 sequence is 15 residues long. CDR1 is SGHRS, CDR2 YFSETQ, per germline. The V end lost 0 bases, the J end lost 3 bases, and 13 bases lay between the germline ends. This CDR3 is CASSLVLAADYEQYF. CDR3 DNA: TGCGCCAGCAGCTTGGTACTAGCTGCTGACTACGAGCAGTACTTC.

This sequence joins TRBV10-3 and TRBJ2-6, with D maybe TRBD1 (6 bases). With 9 bases removed from V and 4 bases from J, the gap between germline ends came to 10 bases. CDR3 length: 13 amino acids. The germline V gene encodes CDR1 ENHRY and CDR2 SYGVKD. CDR3 in amino acids: CAIQGTGANVLTF. In DNA form, the CDR3 reads TGTGCCATACAGGGTACCGGGGCCAACGTCCTGACTTTC.

The V call is TRBV19, the J call TRBJ2-6; 9 nucleotides agree with TRBD1. V was pared by 6 bases and J by 2 bases, with 8 bases of the junction left unmatched. Germline V lookup: CDR1 LNHDA, CDR2 SQIVND (reference sequence). The CDR3 contains 17 residues. CDR3 sequence reads: CASRGTGSGTGANVLTF. The CDR3 coding sequence is TGTGCCAGTAGGGGGACAGGGTCGGGTACTGGGGCCAACGTCCTGACTTTC.

The chain carries TRBV19 and TRBJ1-6; TRBD1 matches at 7 bases. V trimming: 3 bases; J trimming: 3 bases; junction bases outside the gene matches: 5. The CDR3 has 16 amino acids. Germline lookup yields CDR1 LNHDA and CDR2 SQIVND (reference sequence). DNA of the CDR3: TGTGCCAGTAGTATTAATTGGGACAGCTATAATTCACCCCTCCACTTT. Protein sequence: CASSINWDSYNSPLHF.

This clone has more than one count but fewer than ten. V is TRBV7-9 and J is TRBJ2-7; D perhaps matches TRBD1 (6 bases). The germline V and J ends were trimmed by 4 bases and 3 bases, with 13 bases remaining between them. Germline CDR1 SEHNR, CDR2 FQNEAQ (reference sequence). The CDR3 length is 14 residues. The CDR3 DNA is TGTGCCAGCAGCTCCGGGACACTGAACTACGAGCAGTACTTC. Translation: CASSSGTLNYEQYF.

The chain couples TRBV12-3 or TRBV12-4 to TRBJ2-7, with D tentatively TRBD1 (6 bases). The V end was cut by 3 bases, the J end by 6 bases, with 9 bases between. The CDR3 is made up of 12 amino acids. The CDR3 loop is CASSFSRGEQYF. The CDR3, as DNA: TGTGCCAGCAGTTTTTCCAGGGGCGAGCAGTACTTC.

This clone was found a few times. This rearrangement joins TRBV12-3 or TRBV12-4 to TRBJ1-1; D is ambiguous. V lost 8 bases and J lost 1, with 11 bases in between. The CDR3 is made up of 13 amino acids. The CDR3 sequence: CASEPSRNTEAFF. In nucleotides, the CDR3 is TGTGCCAGCGAACCAAGTAGGAACACTGAAGCTTTCTTT.

This chain uses TRBV5-1 with TRBJ1-1, with D unclear. Germline V gene lookup returns CDR1 SGHRS and CDR2 YFSETQ. The V end was cut by 0 bases, the J end by 1 base, with 7 bases between. The CDR3 is made up of 14 amino acids. CDR3 amino acids: CASSLANRNTEAFF. CDR3 nucleotide sequence: TGCGCCAGCAGCTTGGCCAACAGGAACACTGAAGCTTTCTTT. Drawing the rest from reference TRBV5-1 and TRBJ1-1, the complete variable domain is KAGVTQTPRYLIKTRGQQVTLSCSPISGHRSVSWYQQTPGQGLQFLFEYFSETQRNKGNFPGRFSGRQFSNSRSEMNVSTLELGDSALYLCASSLANRNTEAFFGQGTRLTVV.

The V and J genes are TRBV27 and TRBJ1-4; D remains unclear. The CDR3 runs 14 residues. Trimming took off 6 bases at V and 4 bases at J, with 12 bases between the two ends. Germline CDR1 MNHEY, CDR2 SMNVEV (reference sequence). The CDR3 reads CASRVNSVNEKLFF. CDR3 nucleotide sequence: TGTGCCAGCAGAGTTAACAGTGTTAATGAAAAACTGTTTTTT.

This chain joins TRBV30 and TRBJ1-2, with TRBD1 matching over 7 bases. This CDR3 region has 11 residues. The germline CDR1 and CDR2 sequences are GTSNPN and SVGIG (reference sequence). The V segment lost 4 bases and the J segment 10 bases; nucleotides outside the gene matches: 6. The CDR3 region is CAWTIQGNYTF. The DNA of the CDR3 is TGTGCCTGGACCATACAGGGGAACTACACCTTC. The variable domain in full, with the rest retrieved from reference TRBV30 and TRBJ1-2, is SQTIHQWPATLVQPVGSPLSLECTVEGTSNPNLYWYRQAAGRGLQLLFYSVGIGQISSEVPQNLSASRPQDRQFILSSKKLLLSDSGFYLCAWTIQGNYTFGSGTRLTVV.